A single sample gave rise to the 13 T cell receptor beta chains below, sequenced in a study of T cells after yellow fever vaccination. TCRdb re-called the 5' RACE reads through MiXCR, storing one row per CDR3 protein. There are around 310,000 distinct CDR3 sequences in the sample; 3.5% to 4.5% occur only once, and approximately 25% lies in the top ten. The sample was PBMCs, taken 5 days after the yellow fever booster vaccination. The receptors were sampled from a man aged 18 to 30 who received the YFV17D yellow fever vaccine.

This clonotype was picked up a small number of times. The rearrangement uses TRBV7-2 and TRBJ2-6, with D perhaps matching TRBD1 (6 bases). V gave up 4 bases and J gave up 4 bases, with 23 bases separating them. Germline loops: CDR1 SGHTA, CDR2 FQGNSA. This CDR3 is 19 amino acids long. Written as DNA, the CDR3 is TGTGCCAGCAGCTCCTCCCGTTGGGGGCGAGAGACGGGGGCCAACGTCCTGACTTTC. Translation: CASSSSRWGRETGANVLTF.

V usage is TRBV10-3 and J usage is TRBJ2-3; 8 bases are shared with TRBD2. Germline V gene lookup returns CDR1 ENHRY and CDR2 SYGVKD. Trimming at V came to 1 base and at J to 2 bases, leaving 5 bases not matched to a gene. The CDR3 is 16 amino acids. The CDR3 protein is CAISEYERGYTDTQYF. The CDR3 nucleotides are TGTGCCATCAGTGAGTACGAGCGGGGGTACACAGATACGCAGTATTTT.

The CDR3 spells CASNGQGTYGELFF. CDR3 DNA sequence: TGTGCCAGCAACGGACAGGGGACGTACGGGGAGCTGTTTTTT. The chain combines TRBV6-6 with TRBJ2-2, with 9 bases matching TRBD1. Trimming took 7 bases from V and 7 from J; bases not matched to a gene: 7. CDR3 length: 14 residues. Germline CDR1 MNHNY, CDR2 SVGAGI (reference sequence).

The table lists this clonotype with many counts. The rearrangement links TRBV6-2 or TRBV6-3 to TRBJ2-2, with D possibly TRBD2 on 5 matching bases. The V end lost 0 bases, the J end lost 1 base, and 12 bases lay between the germline ends. The CDR3 covers 17 residues. Germline lookup yields CDR1 MNHEY and CDR2 SVGEGT. The DNA for the CDR3 is TGTGCCAGCAGTTACTCGGGAGTGACCTTGAACACCGGGGAGCTGTTTTTT. Translation gives CASSYSGVTLNTGELFF.

This clonotype was counted a few times. V and J are TRBV5-1 and TRBJ2-6; TRBD1 agrees at 9 bases. The CDR3 totals 17 residues. Germline loops: CDR1 SGHRS, CDR2 YFSETQ. V dropped 4 bases and J dropped 2; count of bases not matched to a gene: 7. The CDR3 loop reads CASSPRTGVTGANVLTF. The CDR3 region has the DNA TGCGCCAGCAGCCCACGGACAGGGGTAACTGGGGCCAACGTCCTGACTTTC.

This clonotype was seen a few times. V is TRBV29-1 and J is TRBJ2-2, with D hard to call. Germline V gene lookup returns CDR1 SQVTM and CDR2 ANQGSEA. The ends were cut back, 4 bases at V and 4 bases at J, with 4 bases in the middle. The CDR3 is made up of 11 amino acids. The CDR3 reads CSVAGTGELFF. DNA of the CDR3: TGCAGCGTTGCAGGCACCGGGGAGCTGTTTTTT.

The sample holds many counts of this clonotype. This rearrangement joins TRBV7-3 to TRBJ2-5; 9 bases are a match to TRBD2. The CDR3 loop spans 14 amino acids. Germline CDR1 reads SGHTA; CDR2 reads FQGTGA. V shed 6 bases and J 2 bases; nucleotides not matched to a gene: 4. CDR3 residues: CASSERGAQETQYF. In DNA form, the CDR3 reads TGTGCCAGCAGTGAGCGGGGGGCGCAAGAGACCCAGTACTTC.

This clonotype was counted at least ten times. The J gene is TRBJ1-2, the V gene TRBV20-1; a weak D match, TRBD1 (5 bases). The germline V gene encodes CDR1 DFQATT and CDR2 SNEGSKA (reference sequence). This CDR3 region has 12 residues. V dropped 5 bases and J dropped 5 bases, with 12 bases sitting between them. CDR3 protein: CSAGDSPYGYTF. DNA of the CDR3: TGCAGTGCTGGCGACAGCCCTTATGGCTACACCTTC.

V and J are TRBV4-3 and TRBJ2-7; 10 nucleotides align to TRBD1. After removal of 3 bases from V and 4 bases from J, the junction contained 6 bases not matched to a gene. The germline V gene has CDR1 LGHNA and CDR2 YSLEER. CDR3 length: 15 residues. The CDR3 loop is CASSHTGQGLYEQYF. The CDR3 coding sequence is TGCGCCAGCAGCCACACGGGACAGGGGCTATACGAGCAGTACTTC.

This clonotype was counted ten times or more. The chain links TRBV18 to TRBJ2-5; 7 positions match TRBD1. The CDR3 has 14 residues. Looked up from germline, CDR1 is KGHSH and CDR2 is LQKENI. V lost 4 bases, J lost 2 bases, and 4 bases stayed unmatched. The CDR3 DNA sequence: TGTGCCAGCTCACGGGGACAGTTACAAGAGACCCAGTACTTC. Amino acids: CASSRGQLQETQYF.

In nucleotides, the CDR3 is TGTGCCAGCAGCTTAATGGCGGGGGGGACCCTACAAGAGACCCAGTACTTC. This encodes CASSLMAGGTLQETQYF. The rearrangement joins TRBV7-6 to TRBJ2-5; TRBD2 aligns across 9 bases. Unmatched junction bases numbered 9, after V lost 2 bases and J lost 2 bases. This CDR3 is 17 amino acids long. Germline V lookup: CDR1 SGHVS, CDR2 FNYEAQ.

This clonotype showed up many times. The chain has TRBV3-1 and TRBJ1-6, with D possibly being TRBD1 (6 bases). Between the trimmed V and J ends, which lost 4 bases and 3 bases, there was a span of 10 bases. From germline, CDR1 is LGHDT and CDR2 YNNKEL (reference sequence). CDR3 length equals 15 residues. The CDR3: CASSPTGFYNSPLHF. The DNA of the CDR3 is TGTGCCAGCAGCCCCACAGGGTTCTATAATTCACCCCTCCACTTT.

This clonotype was detected ten times or more. V is TRBV5-1 and J is TRBJ2-3; 8 nucleotides line up with TRBD1. Germline values: CDR1 SGHRS, CDR2 YFSETQ. The V segment lost 0 bases and the J segment 3 bases; nucleotides outside the gene matches: 6. The CDR3 spans 16 residues. The CDR3 sequence: CASSLVPQGATDTQYF. CDR3 nucleotide sequence: TGCGCCAGCAGCTTGGTACCTCAGGGGGCAACAGATACGCAGTATTTT.